This T cell receptor beta chain was profiled in a study of shared clonotypes between healthy human individuals. About the research overall: With ages of 18 to 49, the donors were a couple of women and a few men. Broader study findings: Sharing across four donors was highest in naive CD4 (roughly 5%) and lowest in memory CD8 (roughly 0.4%). Clonotypes which were not shared had lower generation probabilities than clonotypes that all four donors shared.

With regard to this clone: Its antigen is unknown.

Profiling relied on immunoSEQ multiplex PCR, and the TCRdb table lists in-frame clones only, not all of them. Among about a million clones listed, around 77% were seen once. All of the donors resided in Nashville, Tennessee, and each was a Caucasian adult. V gave up 3 bases and J gave up 5 bases; unmatched junction bases: 6. The CDR3 extends over 14 amino acids. CDR1 SEHNR and CDR2 FQNEAQ come from the germline V gene (reference sequence). The rearrangement links TRBV7-9 to TRBJ1-2; TRBD1 aligns across 7 bases. Specimen: memory CD4+ T cells from PBMCs. Subset specified: CD45RA-negative fraction. The TCR sequence derives from a man between 18 and 35 years old in good health. Some clones in this sample may be carry-over from other donors' samples. The CDR3 bases are TGTGCCAGCAGCTTCGCCGGGACAGAATATGGCTACACCTTC. It codes for CASSFAGTEYGYTF.